Here is one TCR beta chain with its context. This clone was seen only a few times. What this receptor recognizes is not known. No quality values exist for individual bases; no much larger clone is one base distant. Library prep was done by the immunoSEQ multiplex PCR assay. A mixture of 60 forward primers for TCR Vbeta segments and 13 reverse primers for TCR Jbeta segments was used in the multiplex PCR. The CDR3 region of rearranged TCR beta genes was amplified from genomic DNA by a multiplex PCR assay. On the Illumina HiSeq System, the amplified TCR beta libraries were sequenced as 87-base-pair reads. The original pipeline was this. A later analysis tallied 70 million to 100 million unique TCR beta chains across the 550 to 850 repertoires, and about 12 million of those chains were shared by two or more donors. Raw reads were error-corrected and collapsed into unique sequences with a nearest-neighbor algorithm that merged closely related sequences to remove PCR and sequencing errors. V, D and J gene segments were assigned by aligning CDR3 sequences to IMGT reference sequences. For a sequence to be retained, a match of at least six nucleotides was required to both a V gene segment and a J gene segment. A rearrangement counted as productive if the CDR3 had no stop codons and remained in frame with V and J, and every other rearrangement counted as non-productive. Following IMGT convention, CDR3 was defined as the stretch from the second conserved V-encoded cysteine up to the conserved J-encoded phenylalanine. The earlier analysis of more than 450 of the donors excluded sequences that lacked an unambiguous match to a single V gene segment. An earlier analysis of approximately 590 of the donors classified V segments as functional when productive rearrangements were above 56.7% and as segregating when the standard deviation between donors was above 5%. A statistical classification framework was built for diagnosing cytomegalovirus status from the catalog of TCR beta chain sequences. In a later analysis, TCR nucleotide sequences were compared against IMGT/GENE-DB human TR gene sequences so that V and J genes could be assigned. A later analysis assigned CDR3 sequences and most-parsimonious VDJ recombination scenarios with the TCRdist pipeline. In a later analysis, each TCR beta chain was defined by its CDR3 amino acid sequence together with its V-gene family, and reads lacking a unique V-gene family were excluded. As a way to deal with suspected cross-contamination and a sequencing artifact, a later analysis dropped approximately 570 nucleotide sequences that were highly shared and had low generation probability. In a later analysis, a clonal expansion index was calculated for each public chain from normalized within-repertoire ranks of inferred template counts. A later analysis computed generation probabilities with a VDJ recombination model fitted to out-of-frame rearrangements, and checked the results against IGoR. A later analysis scored TCR-TCR, TCR-HLA and TCR-CMV co-occurrence with hypergeometric tests, applying a repertoire-size bias correction to TCR pairs. To estimate false discovery rates, a later analysis permuted the HLA or CMV assignments 20 times. In a later analysis, co-occurring TCRs were grouped using DBSCAN, with TCRdist sequence similarity added in when clustering inside HLA-allele-positive subsets. For co-occurrence clustering, repertoires with fewer than 30,000 or more than 120,000 public chains were excluded, along with five repertoires with anomalous nucleotide sharing. The table was pulled from immuneACCESS by TCRdb, which kept in-frame rearrangements only. Such tables lose some clones; where checked, under half of the loss comes from unresolved V genes, and the rest has no known cause. That table supplies the V and J calls and clone size; D and trimming were determined from the DNA. In this sample the table shows roughly 250,000 clones, approximately 84% of which occur a single time. The ten largest clones add up to roughly 2% of the sample.

In total, roughly 710 healthy bone marrow donors made up the cohort. All cohort members were sampled while nominally healthy, although unrecorded immune exposures were likely present. The donor tested CMV seropositive and was one of the 289 seropositive cohort members. A peripheral blood sample was collected from each donor, and TCR beta sequencing was performed on peripheral blood mononuclear cells. Genomic DNA extraction from the blood cell samples was performed with the Qiagen DNeasy Blood Extraction Kit. Trimming takes 4 bases off V and 7 bases off J; junction bases not matched to a gene: 9. Taken from cysteine to phenylalanine, the CDR3 has 16 residues. The sequence is cut down to CDR3 DNA, 48 bases in frame from base 1. Looking up the germline V gene (reference sequence) yields CDR1 MNHEY and CDR2 SMNVEV. The data were taken from a study of cytomegalovirus exposure and HLA in healthy donors (dated by TCRdb to 2017 to 2019). Some background on the complete study: An earlier analysis of a few hundred of the donors reported approximately 300 Gb of sequence data and 90 million to 120 million unique TCR beta sequences obtained from approximately 180 million T cells. An early release that covered about 640 HLA-typed donors contained approximately 300 gigabases of sequencing data and 65 million to 100 million unique TCR sequences. Of the roughly 400 genotyped donors, about 80% fell in the genetic ancestry cluster associated with self-reported Caucasian donors. The study aimed to test whether signatures of past pathogen exposure could be identified by cataloging public T cell receptors. The study profiled the T cell repertoires of 500 to 800 subjects by immunosequencing and related them to cytomegalovirus serostatus. Along with the 666-subject first cohort, a separate validation cohort of 120 different subjects was used. High-throughput TCR immunosequencing, statistical association of individual TCRs with disease status, and machine learning were combined to predict cytomegalovirus infection status. A later analysis re-analyzed previously published TCR beta repertoires from about 600 donors and added high-resolution HLA genotyping to study TCR occurrence patterns. Rather than using new phenotypic data, the later analysis identified candidate immune exposures from TCR beta sequences and from how often those sequences occurred across donors. An earlier analysis of about 620 of the donors applied high-throughput TCR beta sequencing to assess whether each TCR beta V gene segment acted as functional or pseudogenic. Donor age, sex, ethnicity and CMV serostatus were compiled together with the repertoire data. A later genetic analysis used genome-wide SNP genotypes for about 65% of the roughly 670 donors, treating that subset as a discovery cohort. Every repertoire in the discovery cohort had been generated on one and the same sequencing platform. HLA typing covered class I and class II loci at four-digit resolution. The number of donors typed differed by locus, with 629-630 for A, B, C, DRB1 and DQB1, around 500 for DQA1, approximately 570 for DPA1, and around 450 for DPB1. Because of strong linkage in the cohort, roughly five DR-DQ haplotypes were treated as single units for association and clustering. Among about 400 genotyped donors of the cohort, an average of roughly 230,000 unique TCR beta nucleotide sequences was sequenced per donor, of which approximately 18% were non-productive. The paper's findings and limits, for the study overall: Roughly uniform sequencing depth across donors was assumed in presence/absence analyses, although this assumption may not hold. In an earlier analysis of about 600 of the donors, most TCR beta V segments appeared in productive rearrangements about 87% or about 30% of the time, broadly matching IMGT annotations. Linkage disequilibrium might explain the correlated functional status among segregating V segments, but an unknown experimental factor could not be ruled out. In a later analysis, the rate of TCR association differed among HLA loci, with DRB1 alleles having the most associated TCRs and HLA-C alleles having the fewest. The cohort was sequenced for TCR beta chains only, and without alpha or paired-chain data the features that could be detected were limited. When HLA alleles, especially DR and DQ, strongly co-occurred, TCR associations were difficult to assign to individual alleles. A later analysis found that HLA-associated TCR beta chains were more clonally expanded and had lower generation probabilities than equally common non-associated chains. The study listed 150 to 200 TCR beta chains as associated with cytomegalovirus. A later genetic analysis reported fewer N-insertions in productive TCRs among donors in an Asian-associated ancestry cluster than the roughly 700-donor mean. The authors suggested that the approach could potentially be extended to other disease states and immunological phenotypes. Most TCR sequences were seen in very few donors, while some public TCRs were found in many individuals. Because counts were too low, around 17 rarely observed V segments, including chromosome 9 orphons, were left out of the earlier analysis of 587 of the donors. A cluster of highly shared sequence variants was judged likely to be a technical artifact of the sequencing pipeline. In both the original and validation cohorts, the classifier was reported to diagnose cytomegalovirus status with high specificity and sensitivity. Because HLA typing was missing for some donors at each locus, association tests included only the typed subset. An association between a missense DCLRE1C variant and V-gene and J-gene trimming of TCR beta chains was found in a later genetic analysis and replicated in an independent cohort. A further reported finding was that TCR beta sequences accurately predicted the HLA-A and HLA-B alleles for most subjects in the first cohort. Several of the top co-occurrence clusters appeared to be linked to parvovirus B19, influenza, CMV and Epstein-Barr virus, according to a later analysis. A few of the identified cytomegalovirus-associated TCR beta chains were confirmed in vitro to be specific for cytomegalovirus antigens. For the cohort, immune exposure information was limited to CMV serostatus. In a later analysis, some 17,000 TCR beta sequences were associated with specific HLA alleles at a false discovery rate of 0.05. The 87-base-pair reads could not distinguish some IMGT-functional V segments, including TRBV6-2 and TRBV6-3, so those segments were excluded. According to a later analysis, most CMV-associated TCR beta chains appeared to be HLA-restricted, and the HLA associations seemed to be driven largely by CMV exposure.

Material: PBMCs. The receptor's source is a woman aged 35 to 49 in good health and CMV-seropositive. The rearrangement combines TRBV27 with TRBJ2-1, with TRBD2 identical over 11 junction bases. Here the CDR3 is given as CASSWGSGLAVNEQFF. The nucleotide sequence reads as follows: TGTGCCAGCAGTTGGGGCTCGGGACTAGCGGTTAATGAGCAGTTCTTC.